This T cell receptor beta chain is from a study of T cells in Graves' hyperthyroidism and ophthalmopathy. RNA transcripts yielded amplified TCR beta CDR3 regions. First-round RT-PCR targeting the TCR CDR3 was performed with the HTBI primer set. TCRdb re-derived calls from the multiplex PCR reads in MiXCR, one entry per CDR3 protein. This sample carries 500,000 to 600,000 distinct CDR3 sequences, around 42% of them seen once, and the ten largest clones take about 7.8%. Germline V CDR1 and CDR2: SGHTS, YDEGEE. The CDR3 is 15 amino acids. This clonotype was detected ten times or more. The antigen remains undetermined. The junction differs from germline at one of its ends, possibly a read error. Study results and caveats: Ophthalmopathy, as predicted by the model, came a median roughly 6.5 months after the prediction. Most thyroid clonotypes expanded above 0.001 were also detected in blood.

The hyperthyroidism was newly diagnosed and had lasted under 2 months; the patients were aged 18 to 65. Sequences were obtained from peripheral blood or thyroid tissue (not recorded which). This sequence joins TRBV5-8 and TRBJ2-7; 7 bases fit TRBD1. The TCR comes from a young woman with Graves' hyperthyroidism. CDR3 in amino acids: CASSFSGTVNYKQYF. The CDR3 DNA reads as TGTGCCAGCAGCTTCTCCGGGACAGTTAACTACAAGCAGTACTTC.